This T cell receptor beta chain was profiled in a study of shared clonotypes between healthy human individuals (TCRdb year 2020). Concerning the study at large: The cohort comprised two women and a few men aged 18 to 49 years. For each donor, CD4 naive and CD4 memory were each run on three plates, CD8 naive on two plates, and CD8 memory on one plate. To estimate repertoire size and how much clonotypes are shared between individuals, the study performed deep sequencing of blood TCR repertoires from five healthy adults. To increase sequencing depth and limit assay-specific biases, TCR repertoire library preparation and sequencing were carried out by different laboratories using diverse techniques. Leukapheresis yielded between about 0.85 and 10 billion PBMCs per donor.

Using the deep immunoSEQ assay, TCR CDR3 regions were amplified from genomic DNA by multiplex PCR. Extracted genomic DNA from each cell subset was spread evenly across all wells of several immunoSEQ 96-well plates, with each plate serving as a replicate. For sorted subsets, approximately 200 ng of genomic DNA, equivalent to 25,000 to 35,000 T cell genomes, went into each replicate PCR. Purified libraries were measured with a Qubit 3.0 fluorometer, size-checked on a Bioanalyzer 2100, and measured again with the KAPA Library Quantification kit. Each immunoSEQ 96-well plate was sequenced on its own single-read 150-cycle Illumina NextSeq 550 flow cell. In the source study's methods: Because the immunoSEQ output held only junctional sequences and lacked quality scores, the filtering could not match the filtering applied to full-length reads. Sequences were annotated with PyIR, a Python wrapper for IgBLAST v1.9, using IMGT germline references to assign V/J genes and CDR3. Reads were filtered out if the reads had weak V/J assignments (E-value above 1e-6), no CDR3, stop codons, out-of-frame junctions, or ambiguous translated residues. V3J clonotypes were defined by identical inferred V gene, J gene, and CDR3 amino acid sequence. Percentage overlap between repertoires was calculated by dividing the number of shared unique clonotypes by the size of the smaller repertoire. Repertoire richness was assessed with RTK rarefaction, the Chao1 estimator, and Recon v2.1 estimates of unobserved clonotypes. Generation probabilities were computed with OLGA for all TCRbeta clonotypes obtained by the gDNA method from a few donors. TCRdb obtained this table from immuneACCESS and retained in-frame rearrangements with V and J assigned. These tables miss some clones; where compared with another copy, unresolved V genes account for less than half of the shortfall, and the remainder is unexplained. V and J calls plus clone size are reproduced from that table; the DNA served to infer D and trimming. The table for this sample lists approximately 1.5 million clones; around 98% of them were counted only once. The ten most abundant clones make up roughly 0.4% of the sample.

At least ten counts were recorded for this clone. What this receptor recognizes is not known. No base-level quality is on record; no much larger clone is a single base apart. The germline V gene gives CDR1 as MNHNS and CDR2 as SASEGT. Reading from cysteine to phenylalanine, the CDR3 counts 13 amino acids. Only the CDR3 DNA stays, 39 bases, in frame from base 1. V is reduced by 6 bases and J by 3 bases, leaving a spacing of 9 bases between them. Healthy HIV-negative adults with no recently reported acute infections or vaccinations were included as donors. Only Caucasian adults living in Nashville, Tennessee, USA were represented among the donors. Magnetic negative selection was used to enrich CD4+ T cells, after which naive cells were positively selected on CD45RA and the negative fraction became the memory subset. Blood was obtained by leukapheresis, after which PBMCs were separated by Ficoll-Histopaque density gradient centrifugation and cryopreserved in liquid nitrogen vapor phase. Analytical flow cytometry was used to check the purity and quantity of each magnetically sorted T cell population. Genomic DNA was isolated from every sorted fraction and measured by UV absorbance on a Nanodrop 2000c.

Broader findings and caveats from the paper: Higher generation probabilities were observed for clonotypes shared by all four sorted-subset donors than for non-shared clonotypes. Because the study included only a small number of donors, the genetic and exposure-history diversity represented was limited. Naive subsets generally had larger estimated clonotype richness than memory subsets did. Pairwise subsampling led to the expectation that sequencing depth would affect the degree of clonotype sharing among donors. Incomplete sequencing was indicated by rarefaction of sorted-subset datasets, despite the large sequencing depth. About 4.5% of naive CD4, 3.5% of naive CD8, 2.3% of memory CD4, and more than 0.35% of memory CD8 clonotypes were shared across several donors. Sampling was restricted to blood, and TCR repertoires in tissue are likely to differ from TCR repertoires in blood.

The TCR was taken from a man aged 25-45 years in good health. Recombination connected TRBV6-1 to TRBJ2-1, with TRBD1 perhaps the D gene, on 5 matching bases. The source material was naive CD4+ T cells sorted from blood. This specimen's cell subset or site label, interpreted: CD45RA+ positively selected. The CDR3 is CASSWQGYNEQFF. Read as DNA, the sequence is TGTGCCAGCAGCTGGCAGGGCTACAATGAGCAGTTCTTC.